What follows describes a single T cell receptor beta chain. Its specificity is unknown. A much larger clone lies one base from this, so it may be a read error. Researchers made TCR beta libraries by using iRepertoire HTBI primers and running Arm-PCR on CDR3 regions. In the authors' methods: Identification yielded some 60 TRBV and 15 or so TRBJ segments across samples. A single record per CDR3 protein comes from TCRdb applying MiXCR to the multiplex PCR reads. TCRdb's processing, not the study's, gives the V and J calls here. The repertoire consists of about 660,000 distinct CDR3 sequences, with about 30% occurring once and the leading ten covering under 50%. The data are from a study of regulatory T cells in long-lasting Graves disease. Study-wide results and limits: Accuracy may have suffered from the small sample size. With persistent disease, TRBV28, TRBJ1-2 and TRBJ2-5 were the favored segments.

Time point meaning: persistent/refractory GD, antithyroid drugs over 5 years with positive TRAb. There was RNA extracted from PBMCs, and the TCR library was made from it. The CDR3 sequence is 14 residues long. J gave up 9 bases and V 6 bases, and 11 bases lay outside the gene matches. The sample here was peripheral blood mononuclear cells (PBMCs), taken when the disease was refractory, from a patient treated with antithyroid drugs. The TCR originated in a female donor with Graves disease. This rearrangement joins TRBV12-3 or TRBV12-4 to TRBJ2-5, with TRBD1 identical over 9 bases. Written as DNA, the CDR3 is TGTGCCAGCAGGGGGGGACAGGGATGGGAGGCCCAGTACTTC. It is translated as CASRGGQGWEAQYF.